Below are 9 T cell receptor beta chains sequenced from a single sample in a study of blood T cell repertoires in COVID-19 (TCRdb year 2020). The library came from the immunoSEQ multiplex PCR assay. Here the immuneACCESS table is served through TCRdb, limited to in-frame sequences with V and J called. Missing clones are a known gap in these copies; in checked studies unresolved V genes cover under half, and the rest lacks a known reason. A total of about 130,000 clones appear in this sample, roughly 71% of them only once. The top ten clonotypes cover roughly 20% of the sample. Sequencing input: peripheral blood. Receptors originate from a man of 80 years or more with acute or convalescent COVID-19.

The chain combines TRBV11-2 with TRBJ1-2, with TRBD1 matching over 8 bases. Looked up from germline, CDR1 is SGHAT and CDR2 is FQNNGV. CDR3 size: 15 residues. With 4 bases clipped from V and 5 bases from J, the junction kept 9 bases outside the gene matches. The DNA of the CDR3 is TGTGCCAGCAGCTCTCTCAGGGGGCAGGGGTATGGCTACACCTTC. Protein sequence: CASSSLRGQGYGYTF.

The chain joins TRBV6-5 to TRBJ1-4, with 8 positions matching TRBD1. Germline lookup yields CDR1 MNHEY and CDR2 SVGAGI. With V trimmed by 6 bases and J by 5 bases, 8 bases remained unmatched. The CDR3 consists of 15 residues. The CDR3 nucleotides read TGTGCCAGCAGGGACCTTACAGGGGGGAATGAAAAACTGTTTTTT. It is translated as CASRDLTGGNEKLFF.

This chain links TRBV27 with TRBJ1-2; tentative D call: TRBD1 (5 bases). From germline, CDR1 is MNHEY and CDR2 SMNVEV (reference sequence). Trimming pared 4 bases from V and 8 bases from J, leaving 14 bases between. This CDR3 spans 13 amino acids. The CDR3 loop is CASSSQVWGGYTF. In nucleotides, the CDR3 is TGTGCCAGCAGTTCACAGGTTTGGGGCGGCTACACCTTC.

This clone was recorded only once. The chain recombines TRBV19 with TRBJ2-2; D is possibly TRBD1 (6 bases). Per germline, CDR1 LNHDA and CDR2 SQIVND (reference sequence). The CDR3 runs to 14 residues. V was trimmed by 5 bases and J by 3 bases, leaving 10 bases between them. CDR3 protein: CASSLTGYTGELFF. In DNA form, the CDR3 reads TGTGCCAGTAGTCTTACAGGGTACACCGGGGAGCTGTTTTTT.

The chain links TRBV21-1 to TRBJ2-7; the D call in the table, TRBD2, was not verified against the DNA. TRBV21-1 is flagged as a pseudogene. This CDR3 region has 15 residues. This CDR3 reads CASSNEGGVFYEQYF. CDR3 in DNA: TGTGCCAGCAGCAACGAGGGGGGGGTATTCTACGAGCAGTACTTC.

This sequence joins TRBV11-2 and TRBJ1-1; TRBD1 is a possible D gene (5 bases). Trimming took off 4 bases at V and 1 base at J, with 13 bases between the two ends. CDR3 length: 15 residues. CDR1 and CDR2 from the germline V gene are SGHAT and FQNNGV. In DNA form, the CDR3 reads TGTGCCAGCAGCTATCTACAGGTTGCGAACACTGAAGCTTTCTTT. Amino acid sequence: CASSYLQVANTEAFF.

This clone turned up a few times. The rearrangement uses TRBV27 and TRBJ1-6, with D possibly being TRBD1 (6 bases). The germline CDR1 and CDR2 sequences are MNHEY and SMNVEV (reference sequence). This CDR3 spans 20 amino acids. V was clipped by 1 base and J by 0 bases, with 19 bases between them. The CDR3 region is CASSLYGQPSMSSYNSPLHF. DNA of the CDR3: TGTGCCAGCAGTTTATACGGACAGCCGTCTATGAGCTCCTATAATTCACCCCTCCACTTT.

V usage is TRBV7-2 and J usage is TRBJ2-3; 12 nucleotides align to TRBD2. From germline, CDR1 is SGHTA and CDR2 FQGNSA. V lost 4 bases and J lost 5; bases outside the gene matches: 7. The CDR3 spans 16 residues. The CDR3 protein is CASSSRTSGEVDTQYF. DNA for the CDR3: TGTGCCAGCAGCTCACGGACTAGCGGGGAGGTAGATACGCAGTATTTT.

This clone has a single count. The chain carries TRBV6-5 and TRBJ2-7; tentatively, D is TRBD2 (6 bases). This CDR3 comprises 13 residues. Germline-derived CDR1 and CDR2 are MNHEY and SVGAGI. Trimming took 5 bases from V and 7 from J, leaving 15 bases between them. The CDR3 nucleotides read TGTGCCAGCAGTCGGGACGGCCGGGGGGAGCAGTACTTC. It codes for CASSRDGRGEQYF.